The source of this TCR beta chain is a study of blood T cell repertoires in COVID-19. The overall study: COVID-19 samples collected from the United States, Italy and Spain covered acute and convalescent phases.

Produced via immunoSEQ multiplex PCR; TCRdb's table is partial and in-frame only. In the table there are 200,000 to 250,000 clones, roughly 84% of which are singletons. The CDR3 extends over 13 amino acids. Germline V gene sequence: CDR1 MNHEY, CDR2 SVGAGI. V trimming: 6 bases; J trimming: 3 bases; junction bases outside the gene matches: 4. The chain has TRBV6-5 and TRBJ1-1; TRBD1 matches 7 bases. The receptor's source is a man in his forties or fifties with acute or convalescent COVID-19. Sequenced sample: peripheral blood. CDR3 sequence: CASSLQGYTEAFF. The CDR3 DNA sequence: TGTGCCAGCAGCCTACAGGGGTACACTGAAGCTTTCTTT.